This T cell receptor (beta chain) was sequenced in a study of identical twins. Donors were all healthy Caucasians. General study results and limits: Its conclusions, products of cross-sectional statistical analysis, did not come from following the same donors. Out-of-frame TCR alpha sharing in monozygotic twins exceeded recombination model predictions.

Trimming removed 6 bases from V and 1 base from J, with 18 bases in between. Germline assignment: CDR1 DFQATT and CDR2 SNEGSKA (reference sequence). The CDR3 has 15 residues. MiXCR, applied by TCRdb to the 5' RACE reads, yields one record per CDR3 protein. The table records 1.5 million to 2 million distinct CDR3 sequences, around a third of them present only once. Details on this clonotype: The antigen is not known.

Specimen: cord blood. The chain links TRBV20-1 to TRBJ1-1, with a tentative D call TRBD1 (5 bases). This clonotype was sampled from a newborn girl in good health. The CDR3 bases are TGCAGTGCGCGGTGGCAGGGTGCGGGGAACACTGAAGCTTTCTTT. It encodes CSARWQGAGNTEAFF.